These 12 T cell receptor beta chains came from one sample sequenced in a study of shared clonotypes between healthy human individuals. Naive CD8 isolation took CD45RO-negative cells positively selected for CCR7 and excluded terminally differentiated effector memory CD45RA+ cells. The protocol was immunoSEQ multiplex PCR, while the TCRdb copy is restricted to in-frame clones and leaves out a portion. This sample yields under 1 million clones, of which approximately 96% are seen a single time; around 0.25% belongs to the top ten. Input material: naive CD8+ T cells sorted from blood. These receptors all come from a young man in good health.

The V and J genes are TRBV15 and TRBJ2-2, with 7 positions matching TRBD2. The ends lost 2 bases at V and 4 bases at J; junction bases unmatched: 7. CDR3 length: 16 amino acids. CDR1 is LNHNV and CDR2 is YYDKDF in the germline V gene (reference sequence). The CDR3, as DNA: TGTGCCACCAGCAGAACCGCGGGAGTGGGCACCGGGGAGCTGTTTTTT. Translated: CATSRTAGVGTGELFF.

This rearrangement joins TRBV4-1 to TRBJ1-4; D gene unclear. Trimming removed 8 bases at V and 0 bases at J, with 10 bases between. CDR1 and CDR2 (germline): MGHRA, YSYEKL. The length of the CDR3 is 14 residues. The CDR3 DNA is TGCGCCAGCGGACCCGGTGCAACTAATGAAAAACTGTTTTTT. Translating it yields CASGPGATNEKLFF.

The chain combines TRBV7-9 with TRBJ1-1; the D is unclear. The V gene lost 6 bases and the J gene lost 2 bases, with 10 bases spanning the gap. The CDR3 has 13 residues. Germline V CDR1 and CDR2: SEHNR, FQNEAQ (reference sequence). The DNA of the CDR3 is TGTGCCAGCAGGTCCCCGGGAAACACTGAAGCTTTCTTT. It specifies CASRSPGNTEAFF.

This chain joins TRBV28 and TRBJ1-5; D unclear. From germline, CDR1 is MDHEN and CDR2 SYDVKM. The V end was cut by 5 bases, the J end by 3 bases, with 8 bases between. The CDR3 consists of 13 residues. The CDR3 reads CASSPTINQPQHF. CDR3 sequence (DNA): TGTGCCAGCAGTCCGACCATCAATCAGCCCCAGCATTTT.

The chain couples TRBV10-3 to TRBJ2-7; 7 nucleotides match TRBD2. The J segment lost 1 base and the V segment lost 9 bases, leaving 9 bases of the junction unmatched. The germline gives CDR1 ENHRY, CDR2 SYGVKD. This CDR3 is 14 amino acids long. The CDR3 loop reads CAIWGGSPSYEQYF. Written as DNA, the CDR3 is TGTGCCATATGGGGCGGGAGCCCATCCTACGAGCAGTACTTC.

The CDR3 region is CASSDRDRGLNEQFF. Written as DNA, the CDR3 is TGTGCCAGCAGCGACCGGGACAGGGGGCTCAATGAGCAGTTCTTC. This chain uses TRBV14 with TRBJ2-1; 12 bases fit TRBD1. The CDR3 length is 15 residues. Germline V CDR1 and CDR2: SGHDN, FVKESK. The junction had 5 bases not matched to a gene; V was cut back by 5 bases and J by 6 bases. The variable domain in full, with the rest retrieved from reference TRBV14 and TRBJ2-1, is EAGVTQFPSHSVIEKGQTVTLRCDPISGHDNLYWYRRVMGKEIKFLLHFVKESKQDESGMPNNRFLAERTGGTYSTLKVQPAELEDSGVYFCASSDRDRGLNEQFFGPGTRLTVL.

The V and J genes are TRBV4-2 and TRBJ2-7, with D hard to call. Trimming took 4 bases from V and 0 from J, leaving 7 bases between them. From germline, CDR1 is LGHNA and CDR2 YNFKEQ. The CDR3 is made up of 13 amino acids. The CDR3 loop is CASSPFNSYEQYF. CDR3 DNA: TGTGCCAGCAGCCCTTTTAACTCCTACGAGCAGTACTTC.

The chain couples TRBV28 to TRBJ2-2, with D perhaps given as TRBD1 or TRBD2 (5 bases each). The CDR3 length is 11 residues. Germline assignment: CDR1 MDHEN and CDR2 SYDVKM. V shed 7 bases and J shed 14 bases, with 14 bases lying between them. CDR3 sequence: CASKRGRVLFF. The CDR3, as DNA: TGTGCCAGCAAGAGGGGCAGGGTACTGTTTTTT. Full variable domain (missing parts from reference TRBV28 and TRBJ2-2): DVKVTQSSRYLVKRTGEKVFLECVQDMDHENMFWYRQDPGLGLRLIYFSYDVKMKEKGDIPEGYSVSREKKERFSLILESASTNQTSMYLCASKRGRVLFFGEGSRLTVL.

The chain couples TRBV6-6 to TRBJ2-3; a weak D match, TRBD2 (5 bases). CDR1 and CDR2 (germline): MNHNY, SVGAGI (reference sequence). V lost 0 bases, J lost 4 bases, and 14 bases lay in between. The CDR3 covers 16 residues. DNA for the CDR3: TGTGCCAGCAGTTACTCGGTGTCCGGGATCTCAGATACGCAGTATTTT. Translation: CASSYSVSGISDTQYF.

The rearrangement links TRBV9 to TRBJ2-1; 11 nucleotides match TRBD2. There are 20 residues in the CDR3. The J segment lost 9 bases and the V segment lost 0 bases, leaving 20 bases of the junction unmatched. Per the germline V gene, CDR1 is SGDLS and CDR2 is YYNGEE. The CDR3, as DNA: TGTGCCAGCAGCGTAGCAGCCCTAGGGTCGGGACTAGCGGCACGGGGTGAGCAGTTCTTC. Amino acid sequence: CASSVAALGSGLAARGEQFF.

This clone was seen a handful of times. V usage is TRBV27 and J usage is TRBJ2-7; D may be TRBD1 (5 bases). This CDR3 is built from 11 residues. Trimming cost V 8 bases and J 3 bases, with 8 bases left between them. Germline V lookup: CDR1 MNHEY, CDR2 SMNVEV (reference sequence). The CDR3 DNA sequence: TGTGCCAGCGGGGCCCACTACGAGCAGTACTTC. This gives the protein CASGAHYEQYF.

For this clone: The same CDR3 can be traced to other DNA sequences in this sample. J is TRBJ2-7 and V is TRBV9; 7 positions match TRBD1. V was clipped by 4 bases and J by 3 bases; unmatched bases: 7. The CDR3 runs to 14 residues. Germline-derived CDR1 and CDR2 are SGDLS and YYNGEE. The CDR3 spells CASSPGTAGYEQYF. The CDR3 DNA follows: TGTGCCAGCAGCCCGGGGACAGCCGGCTACGAGCAGTACTTC. Using reference TRBV9 and TRBJ2-7 for the parts outside the CDR3, the full variable domain is DSGVTQTPKHLITATGQRVTLRCSPRSGDLSVYWYQQSLDQGLQFLIQYYNGEERAKGNILERFSAQQFPDLHSELNLSSLELGDSALYFCASSPGTAGYEQYFGPGTRLTVT.